Below, 20 T cell receptor beta chains from the same sample are listed, as sequenced in a study of T cell clonotyping in hematopoietic cell transplantation. The table came from immunoSEQ multiplex PCR; TCRdb's copy has only in-frame clones and leaves some out. This table has thousands of clones, 70% to 90% appearing once. The material was peripheral blood mononuclear cells, obtained at the time of graft-versus-host disease after allogeneic stem cell transplant. These TCRs come from a male patient aged 60 to 75 who had an allogeneic stem cell transplant from a related donor, so the T cells may come from the graft donor. Some clones in this sample may be carry-over from other donors' samples.

The V and J genes are TRBV19 and TRBJ1-1, with 7 bases aligning to TRBD1. Germline V CDR1 and CDR2: LNHDA, SQIVND (reference sequence). After removal of 7 bases from V and 4 bases from J, the junction contained 6 bases not matched to a gene. The CDR3 extends over 13 amino acids. The CDR3 DNA is TGTGCCAGTAAACCGAGGGGGCGCACTGAAGCTTTCTTT. Protein: CASKPRGRTEAFF.

This sequence joins TRBV28 and TRBJ1-5; 8 bases are a match to TRBD1. The CDR3 has 15 residues. Trimming removed 1 base from V and 5 bases from J; junction bases left unmatched: 4. Germline values: CDR1 MDHEN, CDR2 SYDVKM. Written as DNA, the CDR3 is TGTGCCAGCAGTTTATCCGGACAGGGCTATCAGCCCCAGCATTTT. Translated, it gives CASSLSGQGYQPQHF.

This chain joins TRBV7-6 and TRBJ2-5; no definite D call. The tail of the sequence fits TRBJ2-7 better, so the J call may be wrong. This CDR3 is built from 15 residues. The germline V gene encodes CDR1 SGHVS and CDR2 FNYEAQ. The CDR3 is CASSPQPPPNYEQYF. The CDR3 bases are TGTGCCAGCAGCCCTCAGCCTCCTCCGAACTACGAGCAGTACTTC.

This clone appeared a few times. The chain recombines TRBV23-1 with TRBJ1-2; weak D call: TRBD1 (5 bases). TRBV23-1 is flagged as an ORF with uncertain function. This CDR3 region has 11 residues. The ends were cut back, 11 bases at V and 6 bases at J, with 13 bases in the middle. The CDR3 loop is CAGHWGDGYTF. The CDR3 DNA reads TGCGCCGGGCACTGGGGGGATGGCTACACCTTC.

The chain combines TRBV5-4 with TRBJ2-5; 7 positions match TRBD1. This CDR3 comprises 15 residues. The germline V gene has CDR1 SGHNT and CDR2 YYREEE (reference sequence). Losses at the gene ends were 4 bases for V and 9 bases for J; bases not matched to a gene: 15. The CDR3: CASSKIDLDTGAQYF. CDR3 sequence (DNA): TGTGCCAGCAGCAAAATAGACCTAGACACAGGGGCCCAGTACTTC.

In its sample, this clone was seen once. The chain has TRBV5-4 and TRBJ2-7, with 8 bases identical to TRBD1. The CDR3 is 15 amino acids. The germline V gene has CDR1 SGHNT and CDR2 YYREEE (reference sequence). The V and J ends lost 4 bases and 2 bases, in that order; junction bases with no gene match: 8. CDR3 in DNA: TGTGCCAGCAGCGCAGCGACAGGGGCGGCCTACGAGCAGTACTTC. The encoded protein is CASSAATGAAYEQYF.

The V gene is TRBV28, the J gene TRBJ1-4; 9 nucleotides align to TRBD1. This CDR3 spans 16 amino acids. The germline V gene has CDR1 MDHEN and CDR2 SYDVKM. After removal of 5 bases from V and 2 bases from J, the junction contained 6 bases not matched to a gene. This chain's CDR3 is CASSPGTGITNEKLFF. CDR3 in DNA: TGTGCCAGCAGTCCGGGGACAGGGATCACTAATGAAAAACTGTTTTTT.

The rearrangement joins TRBV5-1 to TRBJ1-1; D remains ambiguous. Per germline, CDR1 SGHRS and CDR2 YFSETQ. V was clipped by 0 bases and J by 8 bases, with 8 bases between them. CDR3 length: 12 residues. The CDR3 protein is CASSLVGSEAFF. The CDR3 DNA follows: TGCGCCAGCAGCTTGGTAGGCTCCGAAGCTTTCTTT.

This clone was counted once. This rearrangement joins TRBV27 to TRBJ1-6, with a possible D match to TRBD1 (5 bases). The V end lost 3 bases, the J end lost 10 bases, and 16 bases lay between the germline ends. The germline CDR1 and CDR2 sequences are MNHEY and SMNVEV (reference sequence). The CDR3 is made up of 15 amino acids. CDR3 nucleotides: TGTGCCAGCAGTTTCACTTCAGGGAGGACGTCACCCCTCCACTTT. It specifies CASSFTSGRTSPLHF.

The chain uses TRBV18 and TRBJ1-2; the D gene is possibly TRBD1 (5 bases). The germline V and J ends were trimmed by 3 bases and 8 bases, with 16 bases remaining between them. Germline V gene data show CDR1 as KGHSH and CDR2 as LQKENI. The CDR3 has 14 residues. For the CDR3, the DNA is TGTGCCAGCTCACCGACGCGAGGAGGGGACGGCTACACCTTC. Its protein is CASSPTRGGDGYTF.

The rearrangement uses TRBV7-2 and TRBJ1-5; D is unclear. Germline-derived CDR1 and CDR2 are SGHTA and FQGNSA. The CDR3 has 15 residues. Trimming left V 5 bases short and J 2 bases short, with 13 bases between. CDR3 in amino acids: CASSQYSTGNQPQHF. The CDR3, as DNA: TGTGCCAGCAGCCAATACTCGACGGGCAATCAGCCCCAGCATTTT.

The gene calls are TRBV19 and TRBJ1-1; D is unresolved. Trimming took off 3 bases at V and 4 bases at J, with 12 bases between the two ends. Germline CDR1 is LNHDA and CDR2 is SQIVND (reference sequence). The CDR3 contains 14 residues. The DNA for the CDR3 is TGTGCCAGTAGTATTTCGGGTTGGAGCACTGAAGCTTTCTTT. Its translation: CASSISGWSTEAFF.

The chain couples TRBV7-9 to TRBJ1-5; the D gene is possibly TRBD1 (5 bases). Germline V CDR1 and CDR2: SEHNR, FQNEAQ (reference sequence). V was clipped by 4 bases and J by 6 bases, with 19 bases between them. The CDR3 is 16 amino acids. DNA for the CDR3: TGTGCCAGCAGCTCAACCCGGCAGGGAGACGGTCAGCCCCAGCATTTT. Translation gives CASSSTRQGDGQPQHF.

V and J are TRBV7-9 and TRBJ1-6; no reliable D call. Trimming removed 1 base from V and 4 bases from J, with 5 bases in between. The CDR3 is 14 residues long. Per germline, CDR1 SEHNR and CDR2 FQNEAQ (reference sequence). The CDR3 region has the DNA TGTGCCAGCAGCTTAGAACAGTATAATTCACCCCTCCACTTT. This encodes CASSLEQYNSPLHF.

V gene TRBV28 combines with J gene TRBJ1-1; tentatively, D is TRBD1 (6 bases). The CDR3 loop spans 12 amino acids. The germline V and J ends were trimmed by 5 bases and 6 bases, with 10 bases remaining between them. Germline CDR1 MDHEN, CDR2 SYDVKM. DNA of the CDR3: TGTGCCAGCAGTGACAGGTCCTCTGAAGCTTTCTTT. Translation gives CASSDRSSEAFF.

The chain couples TRBV7-8 to TRBJ2-5; D is ambiguous. This CDR3 region has 14 residues. Germline assignment: CDR1 SGHVS and CDR2 FQNEAQ. V dropped 1 base and J dropped 2 bases, with 8 bases sitting between them. This CDR3 is CASSLGRQQETQYF. The CDR3 DNA is TGTGCCAGCAGCTTAGGTCGACAACAAGAGACCCAGTACTTC.

In its sample, this clone was seen once. This chain joins TRBV19 and TRBJ1-1; D unclear. Germline CDR1 reads LNHDA; CDR2 reads SQIVND (reference sequence). V shed 5 bases and J shed 4 bases, with 14 bases lying between them. This CDR3 comprises 14 residues. The CDR3 spells CASSSVGSSTEAFF. The CDR3 DNA is TGTGCCAGTAGTTCGGTAGGTTCGAGCACTGAAGCTTTCTTT.

This clone was found once. The V gene is TRBV7-6, the J gene TRBJ2-5; perhaps D is TRBD1 or TRBD2 (5 bases each). Trimming cost V 1 base and J 5 bases, with 11 bases left between them. CDR3 length: 14 residues. Germline lookup yields CDR1 SGHVS and CDR2 FNYEAQ. The CDR3 sequence: CASSLDEGKETQYF. The CDR3 region has the DNA TGTGCCAGCAGCTTAGATGAGGGGAAGGAGACCCAGTACTTC.

A few counts support this clone. The chain is built from TRBV7-9 and TRBJ2-2; D is perhaps TRBD1 or TRBD2 (6 bases each). The CDR3 is 14 amino acids. Between the trimmed V and J ends, which lost 10 bases and 6 bases, there was a span of 18 bases. From germline, CDR1 is SEHNR and CDR2 FQNEAQ (reference sequence). The DNA of the CDR3 is TGTGCCAATCCTAAGGGGGGCCGATCCGGGGAGCTGTTTTTT. Residues: CANPKGGRSGELFF.

The genes are TRBV5-1 and TRBJ2-7; D remains ambiguous. Germline lookup yields CDR1 SGHRS and CDR2 YFSETQ. Trimming cost V 8 bases and J 0 bases, with 9 bases left between them. The CDR3 is 12 amino acids. CDR3 region: CASALSSYEQYF. The CDR3 DNA reads TGCGCCAGTGCTCTAAGCTCCTACGAGCAGTACTTC.